One and the same sample provided the 8 T cell receptor beta chains below, sequenced in a study of T-cell memory formation after mild COVID-19. TCRdb used MiXCR to reprocess the 5' RACE reads, holding one entry per CDR3 protein. The sample has about 210,000 distinct CDR3 sequences, 27% seen once; the top ten hold 9.5% to 12%. The specimen was PBMCs or a T cell subset sorted from them (not recorded which). Receptors originate from an adult woman who had mild COVID-19 (a few samples of this study predate the infection). Cell type and time point are not known.

The chain has TRBV20-1 and TRBJ1-5, with 8 bases fitting TRBD1. The length of the CDR3 is 15 residues. The germline V gene has CDR1 DFQATT and CDR2 SNEGSKA (reference sequence). After removal of 4 bases from V and 2 bases from J, the junction contained 7 bases not matched to a gene. The CDR3 here is CSANPGGRGNQPQHF. CDR3 coding DNA: TGCAGTGCTAATCCAGGGGGCCGAGGCAATCAGCCCCAGCATTTT.

The chain has TRBV7-9 and TRBJ2-7; 7 nucleotides line up with TRBD1. Germline trimming cut 6 bases from V and 2 bases from J; bases unmatched to any gene: 4. The CDR3 sequence is 13 residues long. The V gene's germline CDR1 is SEHNR and CDR2 FQNEAQ (reference sequence). CDR3 nucleotides: TGTGCCAGCAGTGGACAGGCGGCCTACGAGCAGTACTTC. Translated: CASSGQAAYEQYF.

This clonotype was recorded only once. Here the CDR3 reads CASRTGESAYGRDSYEQYF. The DNA of the CDR3 is TGTGCCAGCAGGACTGGGGAATCCGCTTACGGGAGGGACTCCTACGAGCAGTACTTC. The chain uses TRBV25-1 and TRBJ2-7, with 8 bases lining up with TRBD2. The germline V gene has CDR1 MGHDK and CDR2 SYGVNS. This CDR3 is 19 amino acids long. V shed 6 bases and J 0 bases; nucleotides not matched to a gene: 19.

In its sample, this clonotype was seen a few times. The V call is TRBV12-3 or TRBV12-4, the J call TRBJ1-2; no clear D. This CDR3 contains 13 residues. The V gene lost 2 bases and the J gene lost 4 bases, with 8 bases spanning the gap. The CDR3, as DNA: TGTGCCAGCAGTTTACATCCACGCTATGGCTACACCTTC. Protein sequence: CASSLHPRYGYTF.

The chain carries TRBV29-1 and TRBJ2-7; D is uncertain. This CDR3 is built from 13 residues. Trimming pared 5 bases from V and 2 bases from J, leaving 13 bases between. Germline assignment: CDR1 SQVTM and CDR2 ANQGSEA. The CDR3, as DNA: TGCAGCGTTAGCCCGACGAGCGCCTACGAGCAGTACTTC. This encodes CSVSPTSAYEQYF.

The V gene is TRBV6-5, the J gene TRBJ1-6; 7 nucleotides line up with TRBD1. Germline V lookup: CDR1 MNHEY, CDR2 SVGAGI. CDR3 length equals 14 residues. J was trimmed by 9 bases and V by 8 bases; bases with no gene match: 10. The CDR3 DNA reads as TGTGCCAGCCGACGAACAGGGGAGTTTTCACCCCTCCACTTT. Its translation is CASRRTGEFSPLHF.

This clonotype was counted only a few times. This chain joins TRBV6-5 and TRBJ2-7; D unresolved. The V gene lost 0 bases and the J gene lost 0 bases, with 12 bases spanning the gap. The CDR3 runs 16 residues. CDR1 is MNHEY and CDR2 is SVGAGI in the germline V gene. CDR3: CASSYSKAGASYEQYF. The CDR3 DNA is TGTGCCAGCAGTTACTCGAAGGCAGGAGCCTCCTACGAGCAGTACTTC.

This clonotype was counted ten times or more. V usage is TRBV5-1 and J usage is TRBJ2-5; D not certain. V was cut by 4 bases and J by 5 bases, with 9 bases left in between. The CDR3 has 12 amino acids. Germline assignment: CDR1 SGHRS and CDR2 YFSETQ. The CDR3 coding sequence is TGCGCCAGCAGCCACCTACGGGAGACCCAGTACTTC. Its translation: CASSHLRETQYF.